This TCR beta chain was sequenced in a study of T-cell memory formation after mild COVID-19 (dated by TCRdb to 2020 to 2022). In terms of the full investigation: TCR sequence clusters from the two donors were largely donor specific. Longitudinal TCRalpha and TCRbeta repertoire sequencing tracked T-cell clones expanding and contracting after mild COVID-19 in a couple of donors. Two young, previously healthy adult volunteers, one female and one male, were included in the cohort. Summary of the overall study and its limitations: SARS-CoV-2 specificity was not confirmed for the second-wave clones peaking on day 37. Contracting CD4+ clones were found mainly in CM and EM memory subsets, while CD8+ clones were enriched in EMRA. Clones contracting from day 15 to 85 had balanced CD4/CD8 phenotypes, while a second wave expanding from day 15 to 37 was biased towards CD4+. The study included only a couple of mild cases, and larger cohorts that include severe cases with pre-infection samples were judged to be necessary. The detection of some responding clones in pre-infection memory suggests that pre-existing cross-reactive memory T cells joined the SARS-CoV-2 response.

For sequencing, an Illumina NovaSeq 6000 was employed. cDNA libraries for TCRalpha and TCRbeta were prepared by 5'RACE using constant-segment primers, with sample barcodes and unique molecular identifiers added. RNA was extracted from every sample with Trizol reagent. Library amplification was performed in two PCR steps, and a second sample barcode and Illumina TruSeq adapters were introduced in the second step. Sequencing of the libraries was done on an Illumina NovaSeq, producing 2 x 150 bp paired-end reads. As for how the authors treated the data: Reads were demultiplexed and collapsed into UMI-guided consensus sequences with migec v1.2.7. Using mixcr v2.1.11, the UMI consensuses were aligned to TRA and TRB V and J templates and assembled into clonotypes. A clonotype was counted as expanded or contracted only when both edgeR and NoisET called the clonotype significant, with the noise models trained on biological replicates. For edgeR calls, the thresholds were a false discovery rate-adjusted p below 0.01 and a log2 fold-change of 1. As an exploratory analysis of dynamics, PCA with hierarchical clustering was applied to max-normalized trajectories of the 1000 most abundant clonotypes. Separately sequenced CD4+ and CD8+ repertoires were used to assign a CD4 or CD8 phenotype to each responding clone. The raw public reads went through TCRdb reprocessing: fastp at Q25, MiXCR clone calling, in-frame beta chains kept. Rows with a matching CDR3 protein are joined into one entry that keeps the most common DNA and genes. V and J calls and clone size were set by TCRdb, not the authors. The table for this sample lists around 300,000 distinct CDR3 sequences; roughly 18% of them were counted only once. More than 20% of the sample rests with the top ten.

PBMCs were isolated by Ficoll-Paque density gradient centrifugation. This clonotype has only a few counts. Its antigen is unknown. Qualities for individual bases were not recorded, and no much larger clone is one base off. The clonotype comes from a man aged 18 to 29 who had mild COVID-19 (a few samples of this study predate the infection). The sample titles of this study are shuffled in the database, so cell type and time point are left out; the donor was told from shared clones. Input material: PBMCs or a T cell subset sorted from them (not recorded which).

The DNA is TGTGCCAGCAGGGACGTTGGAAACACCATATATTTT. This codes for CASRDVGNTIYF. The rearrangement joined TRBV6-6 to TRBJ1-3; the D gene remains uncertain. Taken from the germline V gene (reference sequence), the CDR1 and CDR2 loops are MNHNY and SVGAGI. There are 12 amino acids in the CDR3, from cysteine to phenylalanine inclusive. Kept here is only the CDR3 DNA, which spans 36 bases and is read in frame from base 1. V is clipped by 6 bases and J by 3 bases, and the sequence between their germline boundaries is 6 bases long.